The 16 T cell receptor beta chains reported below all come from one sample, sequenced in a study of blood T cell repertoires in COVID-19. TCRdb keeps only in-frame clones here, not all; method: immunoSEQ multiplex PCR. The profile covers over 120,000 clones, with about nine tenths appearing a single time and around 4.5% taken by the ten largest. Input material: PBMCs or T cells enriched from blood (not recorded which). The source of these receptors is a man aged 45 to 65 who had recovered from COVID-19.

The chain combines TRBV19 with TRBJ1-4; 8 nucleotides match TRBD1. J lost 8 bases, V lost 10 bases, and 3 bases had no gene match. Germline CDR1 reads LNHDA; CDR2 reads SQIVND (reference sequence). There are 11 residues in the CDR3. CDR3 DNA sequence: TGTGCCACCAGGACAGGGGAAAAACTGTTTTTT. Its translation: CATRTGEKLFF.

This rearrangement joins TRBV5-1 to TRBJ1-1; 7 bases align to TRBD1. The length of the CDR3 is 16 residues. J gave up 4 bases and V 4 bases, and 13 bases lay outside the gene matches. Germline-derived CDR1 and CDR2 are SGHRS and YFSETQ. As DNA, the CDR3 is TGCGCCAGCAGCGACTCGACAGGGATCCTAGTCACTGAAGCTTTCTTT. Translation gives CASSDSTGILVTEAFF.

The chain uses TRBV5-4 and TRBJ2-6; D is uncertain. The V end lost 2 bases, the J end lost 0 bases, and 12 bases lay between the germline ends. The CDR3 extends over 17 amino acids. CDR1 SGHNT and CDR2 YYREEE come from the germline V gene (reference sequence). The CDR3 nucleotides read TGTGCCAGCAGCTTCACCCCCACAGTCTCTGGGGCCAACGTCCTGACTTTC. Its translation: CASSFTPTVSGANVLTF. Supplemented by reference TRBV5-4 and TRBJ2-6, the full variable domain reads ETGVTQSPTHLIKTRGQQVTLRCSSQSGHNTVSWYQQALGQGPQFIFQYYREEENGRGNFPPRFSGLQFPNYSSELNVNALELDDSALYLCASSFTPTVSGANVLTFGAGSRLTVL.

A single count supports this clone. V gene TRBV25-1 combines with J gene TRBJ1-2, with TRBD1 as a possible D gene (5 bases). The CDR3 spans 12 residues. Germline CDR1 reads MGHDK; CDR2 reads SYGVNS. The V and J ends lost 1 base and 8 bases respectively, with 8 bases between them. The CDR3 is CASSESRGGYTF. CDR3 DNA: TGTGCCAGCAGTGAATCTAGGGGCGGCTACACCTTC.

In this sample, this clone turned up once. The CDR3 spells CASSLTEGAFYEQYF. DNA of the CDR3: TGCGCCAGCAGCTTGACGGAGGGGGCCTTTTACGAGCAGTACTTC. This chain links TRBV5-1 with TRBJ2-7; D is possibly TRBD1 (7 bases). Trimming took off 1 base at V and 4 bases at J, with 15 bases between the two ends. Germline lookup yields CDR1 SGHRS and CDR2 YFSETQ. The CDR3 runs to 15 residues.

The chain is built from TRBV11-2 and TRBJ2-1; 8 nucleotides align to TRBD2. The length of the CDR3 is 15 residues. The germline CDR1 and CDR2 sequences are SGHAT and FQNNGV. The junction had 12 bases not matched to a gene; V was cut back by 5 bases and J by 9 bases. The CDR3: CASSIRMGTSTEQFF. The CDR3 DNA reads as TGTGCCAGCAGCATCCGGATGGGGACTAGTACTGAGCAGTTCTTC.

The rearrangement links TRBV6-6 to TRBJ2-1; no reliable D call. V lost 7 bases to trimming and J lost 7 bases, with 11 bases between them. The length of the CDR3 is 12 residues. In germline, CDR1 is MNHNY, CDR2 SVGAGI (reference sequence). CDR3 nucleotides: TGTGCCAGCAAAAAGTGGAGTAATGAGCAGTTCTTC. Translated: CASKKWSNEQFF.

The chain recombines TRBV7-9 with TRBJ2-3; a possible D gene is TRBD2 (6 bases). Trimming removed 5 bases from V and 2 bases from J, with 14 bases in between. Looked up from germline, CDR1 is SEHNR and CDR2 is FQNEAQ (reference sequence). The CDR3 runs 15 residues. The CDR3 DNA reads TGTGCCAGCAGCCCCCGGCGGGGTTTCACAGATACGCAGTATTTT. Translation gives CASSPRRGFTDTQYF.

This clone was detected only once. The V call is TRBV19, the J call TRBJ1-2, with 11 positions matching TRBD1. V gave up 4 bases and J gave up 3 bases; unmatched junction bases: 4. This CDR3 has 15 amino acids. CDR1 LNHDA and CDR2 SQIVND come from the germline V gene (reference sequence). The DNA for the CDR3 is TGTGCCAGTAGTACTGGGACAGGGGGATACTATGGCTACACCTTC. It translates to CASSTGTGGYYGYTF. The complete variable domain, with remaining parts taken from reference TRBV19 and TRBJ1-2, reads DGGITQSPKYLFRKEGQNVTLSCEQNLNHDAMYWYRQDPGQGLRLIYYSQIVNDFQKGDIAEGYSVSREKKESFPLTVTSAQKNPTAFYLCASSTGTGGYYGYTFGSGTRLTVV.

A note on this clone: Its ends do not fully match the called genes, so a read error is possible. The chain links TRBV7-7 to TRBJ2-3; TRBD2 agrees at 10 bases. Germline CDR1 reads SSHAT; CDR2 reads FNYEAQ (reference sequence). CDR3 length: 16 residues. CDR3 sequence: CASSLGAGGHADTQYF. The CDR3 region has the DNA TGTGCTAGCAGCTTAGGAGCGGGGGGGCACGCAGATACGCAGTATTTT.

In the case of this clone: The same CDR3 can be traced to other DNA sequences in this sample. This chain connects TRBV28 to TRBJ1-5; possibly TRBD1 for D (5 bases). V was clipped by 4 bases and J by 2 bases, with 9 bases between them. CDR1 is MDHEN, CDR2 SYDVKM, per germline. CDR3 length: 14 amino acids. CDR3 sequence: CASSSGGGNQPQHF. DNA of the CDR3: TGTGCCAGCAGTTCGGGAGGGGGCAATCAGCCCCAGCATTTT.

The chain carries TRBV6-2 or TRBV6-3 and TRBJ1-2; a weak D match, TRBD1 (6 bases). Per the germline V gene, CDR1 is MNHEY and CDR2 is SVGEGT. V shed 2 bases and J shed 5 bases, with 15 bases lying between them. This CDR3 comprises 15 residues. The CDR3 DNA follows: TGTGCCAGCAGTTACGGACAGAACCCACTATATGGCTACACCTTC. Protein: CASSYGQNPLYGYTF.

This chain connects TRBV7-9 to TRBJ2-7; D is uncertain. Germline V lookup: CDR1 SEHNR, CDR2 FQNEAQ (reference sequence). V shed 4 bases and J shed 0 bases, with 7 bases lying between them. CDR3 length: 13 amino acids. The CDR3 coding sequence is TGTGCCAGCAGCTCCTACAGCTCCTACGAGCAGTACGTC. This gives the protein CASSSYSSYEQYV.

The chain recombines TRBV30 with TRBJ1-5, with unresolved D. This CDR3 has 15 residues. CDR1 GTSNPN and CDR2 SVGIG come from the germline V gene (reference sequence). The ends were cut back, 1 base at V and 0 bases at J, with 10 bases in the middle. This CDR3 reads CAWSGGVYSNQPQHF. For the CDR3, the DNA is TGTGCCTGGAGTGGAGGAGTATATAGCAATCAGCCCCAGCATTTT.

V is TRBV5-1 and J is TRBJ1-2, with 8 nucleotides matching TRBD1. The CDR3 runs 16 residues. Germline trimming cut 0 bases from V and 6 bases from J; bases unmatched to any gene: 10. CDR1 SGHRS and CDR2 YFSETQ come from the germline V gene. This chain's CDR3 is CASSLALLAGGDGYTF. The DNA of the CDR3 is TGCGCCAGCAGCTTGGCCCTCCTGGCAGGGGGCGATGGCTACACCTTC.

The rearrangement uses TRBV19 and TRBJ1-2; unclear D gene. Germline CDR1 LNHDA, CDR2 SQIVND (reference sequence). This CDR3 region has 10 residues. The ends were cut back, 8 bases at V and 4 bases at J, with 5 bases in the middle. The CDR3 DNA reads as TGTGCCAGTTTCGGCTATGGCTACACCTTC. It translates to CASFGYGYTF.